The T cell receptor (beta chain) under discussion was sequenced for a study of vaccination and CD4 T cells after COVID-19. The wider study: Six males and four females, two Hispanic, made up the convalescents.

The study sequenced cultured CD4+ T cell DNA using the Oncomine TCR Beta short-read assay. In this case, cultured CD4+ T cells provided the extracted genomic DNA. TCRdb used MiXCR to reprocess the PCR reads, holding one entry per CDR3 protein. The data show 15,000 to 16,000 distinct CDR3 sequences, with 52% seen just once and 11% to 15% held by the top ten. After removal of 6 bases from V and 2 bases from J, the junction contained 5 bases not matched to a gene. The CDR3 is 14 residues long. In germline, CDR1 is SGHVS, CDR2 FQNEAQ. For this clonotype: Its antigen is unidentified.

The treatment was: approximately 11-day PBMC culture with coronavirus spike peptide pools or control peptides (ViraFEST assay). Positive SARS-CoV-2 PCR tests in convalescent patients dated from March to December 2020, pre-Alpha, Beta and Delta. The TCR sequence derives from a human donor who had recovered from COVID-19. V gene TRBV7-8 combines with J gene TRBJ2-3, with 7 bases identical to TRBD1. Source material: CD4+ T cells from blood, cultured in vitro. The CDR3 spells CASSQQGNTDTQYF. The CDR3 DNA reads TGTGCCAGCAGTCAACAGGGGAACACAGATACGCAGTATTTT.